This TCR beta chain is from a study of Ad26.COV2.S vaccination and SARS-CoV-2 variants. Study information: Donor got 5x10^10 or 1x10^11 viral particles of Ad26.COV2.S. Study-wide results and limits: Vaccine and placebo groups showed comparable non-spike TCR breadth.

The CDR3 is 13 amino acids. V was cut by 3 bases and J by 1 base, with 9 bases left in between. The germline gives CDR1 SQVTM, CDR2 ANQGSEA. Stated treatment: some 20 received Ad26.COV2.S at low or high dose, single or two shots; roughly five received placebo; per-sample allocation not given. At day 63 after the first vaccine or placebo injection, samples were drawn. The vaccine delivered Wuhan-strain SARS-CoV-2 spike through an Ad26 vector. Clones were sequenced by immunoSEQ multiplex PCR, and TCRdb holds only the in-frame ones, with some missing. Of around 450,000 clones detected, around nine tenths appear once; the ten largest clones hold less than 4.5%. Turning to this clone: The antigen remains unidentified.

The rearrangement joins TRBV29-1 to TRBJ2-5; maybe TRBD1 (6 bases). The sample consisted of peripheral blood, taken in a trial of Ad26.COV2.S vaccine versus placebo. This TCR derives from a person aged 18-60 years who received the Ad26.COV2.S COVID-19 vaccine or a placebo. The DNA of the CDR3 is TGCAGCGTTGAGACAGGCCCCCAAGAGACCCAGTACTTC. This gives the protein CSVETGPQETQYF.